Presented here are 5 T cell receptor beta chains from one specimen sequenced in a study of CD8 T cells in Susac syndrome. Reverse transcription used about 0.45 to 1 ug RNA and random hexamers. TCRdb re-derived calls from the immunoSEQ multiplex PCR reads in MiXCR, one entry per CDR3 protein. The table lists about 140,000 distinct CDR3 sequences, about 95% of them singletons. The sample taken for sequencing was CD4+ T cells from PBMCs. These TCRs come from a human donor with multiple sclerosis.

The CDR3, as DNA: TGTGCCAGCAGCGCGACAGGGTGGATGACTGAAGCTTTCTTT. Encoded protein: CASSATGWMTEAFF. The chain joins TRBV9 to TRBJ1-1; TRBD1 matches at 7 bases. CDR1 and CDR2 (germline): SGDLS, YYNGEE. Trimming at V came to 3 bases and at J to 5 bases, leaving 7 bases not matched to a gene. This CDR3 region has 14 residues.

Only one count was recorded for this clonotype. V and J are TRBV28 and TRBJ1-2, with D perhaps TRBD1 (6 bases). V lost 6 bases and J lost 4, with 12 bases in between. The germline V gene has CDR1 MDHEN and CDR2 SYDVKM. This CDR3 region has 13 residues. In nucleotides, the CDR3 is TGTGCCAGCAGACTGCAGGGGCCCTATGGCTACACCTTC. Its protein product is CASRLQGPYGYTF.

CDR3 coding DNA: TGTGCCAGCAGTGTAGCGTCCAGCTCCGGCACCGGGGAGCTGTTTTTT. It specifies CASSVASSSGTGELFF. The V call is TRBV2, the J call TRBJ2-2; tentatively, D is TRBD2 (5 bases). Between the trimmed V and J ends, which lost 4 bases and 4 bases, there was a span of 16 bases. The CDR3 contains 16 residues. CDR1 is SNHLY, CDR2 FYNNEI, per germline.

This chain links TRBV28 with TRBJ2-6, with TRBD1 matching over 9 bases. From germline, CDR1 is MDHEN and CDR2 SYDVKM. V was pared by 6 bases and J by 4 bases, with 16 bases of the junction left unmatched. CDR3 length: 19 amino acids. CDR3 in amino acids: CASSPSGGTGLYGANVLTF. CDR3 nucleotides: TGTGCCAGCAGCCCCTCAGGGGGGACAGGGTTGTACGGGGCCAACGTCCTGACTTTC.

The chain links TRBV3-1 to TRBJ1-1; D unresolved. Germline assignment: CDR1 LGHDT and CDR2 YNNKEL (reference sequence). The CDR3 contains 14 residues. V gave up 0 bases and J gave up 0 bases, with 5 bases separating them. In nucleotides, the CDR3 is TGTGCCAGCAGCCAAGATGTATTGAACACTGAAGCTTTCTTT. Amino acids: CASSQDVLNTEAFF.